The T cell receptor beta chain under discussion was sequenced for a study of OX40 agonist ivuxolimab in advanced cancers. Overall study: Every 2 weeks, patients got intravenous ivuxolimab at one of six dose levels (0.01-10 mg/kg).

Worth noting for this clone: Its antigen remains unknown.

The cohort excluded patients with autoimmune disease history or systemic immunosuppression. Study findings and constraints: Averaged across samples, CD8+ T cells carried more expanded clones than CD4+ did. Dosing at 0.1 to 3.0 mg/kg was accompanied by clonal expansion of CD4+ and CD8+ blood T cells by week 6.

Germline loops: CDR1 SGHRS, CDR2 YFSETQ. The CDR3 totals 14 residues. Germline trimming cut 0 bases from V and 8 bases from J; bases unmatched to any gene: 4. Sequenced by immunoSEQ multiplex PCR; TCRdb stores in-frame clones only, minus some. This sample yields about 50,000 clones, of which over 80% are seen a single time; more than 2.5% belongs to the top ten. The chain carries TRBV5-1 and TRBJ2-1; 8 nucleotides line up with TRBD1. The source material was CD4+ or CD8+ T cells sorted from blood, sampled in a trial of the OX40 agonist ivuxolimab. This clonotype originated in an adult with an advanced solid tumor such as melanoma, head and neck, liver or kidney cancer. The CDR3 loop reads CASSLGTGIDEQFF. The CDR3, as DNA: TGCGCCAGCAGCTTGGGGACAGGGATAGATGAGCAGTTCTTC.